The 2 T cell receptor beta chains reported below all come from one sample, sequenced in a study of OX40 agonist ivuxolimab in advanced cancers. Profiling relied on immunoSEQ multiplex PCR, and the TCRdb table lists in-frame clones only, not all of them. The table has about 52,000 clones, around nine tenths seen once. This specimen was CD4+ or CD8+ T cells sorted from blood, taken in a trial of the OX40 agonist ivuxolimab. All receptors come from an adult with an advanced solid tumor such as melanoma, head and neck, liver or kidney cancer.

The genes are TRBV25-1 and TRBJ2-7; no firm D call. The germline V gene encodes CDR1 MGHDK and CDR2 SYGVNS. The CDR3 has 13 amino acids. Trimming left V 3 bases short and J 6 bases short, with 12 bases between. CDR3: CASSEGSVSEQYF. CDR3 DNA sequence: TGTGCCAGCAGTGAGGGGTCGGTTTCCGAGCAGTACTTC.

The genes are TRBV7-9 and TRBJ1-4, with a weak D call TRBD1 (5 bases). The CDR3 spans 14 residues. V dropped 6 bases and J dropped 7 bases, with 15 bases sitting between them. Germline values: CDR1 SEHNR, CDR2 FQNEAQ (reference sequence). The CDR3 loop reads CASSSGTGPEKLFF. The CDR3 DNA follows: TGTGCCAGCAGTTCCGGGACCGGGCCTGAAAAACTGTTTTTT.